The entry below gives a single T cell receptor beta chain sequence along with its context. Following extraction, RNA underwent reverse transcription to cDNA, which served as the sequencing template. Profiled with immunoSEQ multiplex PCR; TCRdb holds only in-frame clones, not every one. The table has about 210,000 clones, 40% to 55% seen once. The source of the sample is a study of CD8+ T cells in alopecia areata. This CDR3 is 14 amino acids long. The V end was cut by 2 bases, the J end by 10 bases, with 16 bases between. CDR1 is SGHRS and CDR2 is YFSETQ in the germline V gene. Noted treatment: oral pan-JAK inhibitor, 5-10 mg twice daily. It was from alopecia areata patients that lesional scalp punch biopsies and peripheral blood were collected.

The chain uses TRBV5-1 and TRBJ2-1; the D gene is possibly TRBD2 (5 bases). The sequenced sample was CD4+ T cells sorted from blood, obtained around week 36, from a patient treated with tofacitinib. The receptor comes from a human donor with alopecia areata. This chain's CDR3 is CASSFGLPQREQFF. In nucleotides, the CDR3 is TGCGCCAGCAGCTTCGGGCTCCCCCAGCGGGAGCAGTTCTTC.